Listed below are T cell receptor beta chains from one sample, sequenced in a study of OX40 agonist ivuxolimab in advanced cancers. Assay: immunoSEQ multiplex PCR; the TCRdb copy retains only in-frame clones and omits some. The table includes roughly 72,000 clones, 89% detected once. The sample in question was CD4+ or CD8+ T cells sorted from blood, obtained in a trial of the OX40 agonist ivuxolimab. The receptors derive from an adult with an advanced solid tumor such as melanoma, head and neck, liver or kidney cancer. CDR3s include the opening cysteine and the closing phenylalanine or tryptophan. Each record gives: J gene, V gene, clone size, D gene, CDR3 protein, CDR3 DNA. D genes are given only for firm matches. Clone size, where shown, is once, few, many, or a class for clones that have expanded.

j_call: TRBJ2-7; v_call: TRBV6-5; clone_size: few; d_call: TRBD1; cdr3_aa: CASSPGTVIYF; cdr3_nt: TGTGCCAGCAGCCCCGGGACAGTTATCTACTTC
j_call: TRBJ2-2; v_call: TRBV5-1; clone_size: .; d_call: .; cdr3_aa: CASTPNSGGSGELFF; cdr3_nt: TGCGCCAGCACCCCCAATTCCGGGGGTTCCGGGGAGCTGTTTTTT
j_call: TRBJ2-7; v_call: TRBV7-8; clone_size: once; d_call: TRBD1; cdr3_aa: CASSLAMGWDRSYEQYF; cdr3_nt: TGTGCCAGCAGCTTAGCGATGGGTTGGGACAGGTCCTACGAGCAGTACTTC
j_call: TRBJ1-2; v_call: TRBV5-1; clone_size: .; d_call: .; cdr3_aa: CASSWDGDGYTF; cdr3_nt: TGCGCCAGCAGCTGGGACGGGGATGGCTACACCTTC
j_call: TRBJ2-4; v_call: TRBV1; clone_size: .; d_call: .; cdr3_aa: CTSSQAGIGPYF; cdr3_nt: TGCACCAGCAGCCAAGCGGGGATCGGACCGTACTTC
j_call: TRBJ2-1; v_call: TRBV19; clone_size: .; d_call: TRBD2; cdr3_aa: CASMPGGAGDNEQFF; cdr3_nt: TGTGCCAGTATGCCCGGAGGAGCGGGAGACAATGAGCAGTTCTTC
j_call: TRBJ2-2; v_call: TRBV7-2; clone_size: .; d_call: .; cdr3_aa: CASSADPAGGELFF; cdr3_nt: TGTGCCAGCAGCGCCGACCCCGCGGGCGGGGAGCTGTTTTTT
j_call: TRBJ2-7; v_call: TRBV18; clone_size: .; d_call: TRBD1; cdr3_aa: CASSGTESSYEQYF; cdr3_nt: TGTGCCAGCTCTGGGACAGAGAGCTCCTACGAGCAGTACTTC
j_call: TRBJ2-7; v_call: TRBV18; clone_size: .; d_call: .; cdr3_aa: CASSPSGTYLEQYF; cdr3_nt: TGTGCCAGCTCACCTTCTGGTACATACTTAGAGCAGTACTTC
j_call: TRBJ1-4; v_call: TRBV5-1; clone_size: .; d_call: TRBD1; cdr3_aa: CASSFSGGRVTTNEKLFF; cdr3_nt: TGCGCCAGCAGCTTCTCAGGGGGAAGGGTCACAACTAATGAAAAACTGTTTTTT
j_call: TRBJ2-7; v_call: TRBV6-6; clone_size: .; d_call: .; cdr3_aa: CASSYDSPYYEQYF; cdr3_nt: TGTGCCAGCAGTTACGACTCGCCGTATTACGAGCAGTACTTC
j_call: TRBJ2-7; v_call: TRBV6-5; clone_size: .; d_call: .; cdr3_aa: CASSSGSRRHKYF; cdr3_nt: TGTGCCAGCAGTTCGGGGTCCCGACGACACAAGTACTTC
j_call: TRBJ1-2; v_call: TRBV19; clone_size: .; d_call: .; cdr3_aa: CASRRQAHYGYTF; cdr3_nt: TGTGCCAGTAGGAGGCAGGCTCACTATGGCTACACCTTC
j_call: TRBJ1-6; v_call: TRBV10-3; clone_size: .; d_call: .; cdr3_aa: CAISESGRTNSPLHF; cdr3_nt: TGTGCCATCAGTGAGTCGGGGCGGACCAATTCACCCCTCCACTTT
j_call: TRBJ1-2; v_call: TRBV10-3; clone_size: .; d_call: .; cdr3_aa: CAIKAAGGDYGYTF; cdr3_nt: TGTGCCATCAAGGCCGCAGGTGGGGATTATGGCTACACCTTC
j_call: TRBJ2-5; v_call: TRBV18; clone_size: .; d_call: TRBD1; cdr3_aa: CASSPGTGLGETQYF; cdr3_nt: TGTGCCAGCTCACCCGGGACAGGTTTGGGAGAGACCCAGTACTTC
j_call: TRBJ2-7; v_call: TRBV7-9; clone_size: .; d_call: TRBD1; cdr3_aa: CASDRGVDEQYF; cdr3_nt: TGTGCCAGTGACAGGGGAGTCGACGAGCAGTACTTC
j_call: TRBJ2-7; v_call: TRBV6-6; clone_size: once; d_call: .; cdr3_aa: CASSYSTSYEQYF; cdr3_nt: TGTGCCAGCAGTTACTCGACCTCCTACGAGCAGTACTTC
j_call: TRBJ1-6; v_call: TRBV2; clone_size: .; d_call: .; cdr3_aa: CASSSPGGGRGGDSPLHF; cdr3_nt: TGTGCCAGCAGTAGCCCGGGAGGCGGACGAGGGGGGGATTCACCCCTCCACTTT
j_call: TRBJ2-5; v_call: TRBV7-9; clone_size: .; d_call: .; cdr3_aa: CASSSNGLIQETQYF; cdr3_nt: TGTGCCAGCAGTTCAAATGGCCTTATACAAGAGACCCAGTACTTC
j_call: TRBJ2-1; v_call: TRBV19; clone_size: .; d_call: .; cdr3_aa: CASKKGQGYNEQFF; cdr3_nt: TGTGCCAGCAAGAAAGGGCAGGGCTACAATGAGCAGTTCTTC
j_call: TRBJ1-2; v_call: TRBV7-9; clone_size: .; d_call: .; cdr3_aa: CASSLEEARGYTF; cdr3_nt: TGTGCCAGCAGCTTAGAGGAGGCCCGGGGCTACACCTTC
j_call: TRBJ2-7; v_call: TRBV7-2; clone_size: .; d_call: TRBD1; cdr3_aa: CASSLQGQGGHEQYF; cdr3_nt: TGTGCCAGCAGCTTACAGGGACAGGGAGGCCACGAGCAGTACTTC
j_call: TRBJ1-1; v_call: TRBV7-3; clone_size: .; d_call: .; cdr3_aa: CASSPDGNTEAFF; cdr3_nt: TGTGCCAGCAGCCCGGACGGGAACACTGAAGCTTTCTTT
j_call: TRBJ1-3; v_call: TRBV15; clone_size: .; d_call: .; cdr3_aa: CATSQASGNTIYF; cdr3_nt: TGTGCCACCAGCCAGGCCTCTGGAAACACCATATATTTT
j_call: TRBJ2-7; v_call: TRBV29-1; clone_size: .; d_call: .; cdr3_aa: CSVIDITYEQYF; cdr3_nt: TGCAGCGTGATAGACATCACCTACGAGCAGTACTTC
j_call: TRBJ2-7; v_call: TRBV7-6; clone_size: .; d_call: TRBD2; cdr3_aa: CASTPRGGNYEQYF; cdr3_nt: TGTGCCAGCACCCCTAGGGGAGGGAACTACGAGCAGTACTTC
j_call: TRBJ1-2; v_call: TRBV28; clone_size: .; d_call: .; cdr3_aa: CASFKEGRGYGYTF; cdr3_nt: TGTGCCAGCTTTAAGGAGGGGCGCGGCTATGGCTACACCTTC
j_call: TRBJ1-2; v_call: TRBV18; clone_size: few; d_call: TRBD1; cdr3_aa: CASSPGEGASGYTF; cdr3_nt: TGTGCCAGCTCACCGGGTGAGGGGGCGTCCGGCTACACCTTC
j_call: TRBJ2-7; v_call: TRBV2; clone_size: .; d_call: .; cdr3_aa: CASSEYEQYF; cdr3_nt: TGTGCCAGCAGTGAATACGAGCAGTACTTC
j_call: TRBJ1-2; v_call: TRBV5-4; clone_size: .; d_call: .; cdr3_aa: CASSARTEPNYGYTF; cdr3_nt: TGTGCCAGCAGCGCTAGGACAGAACCTAACTATGGCTACACCTTC
j_call: TRBJ1-2; v_call: TRBV5-1; clone_size: few; d_call: .; cdr3_aa: CASSSQGIDYGYTF; cdr3_nt: TGCGCCAGCAGCTCGCAGGGAATAGACTATGGCTACACCTTC
j_call: TRBJ2-2; v_call: TRBV7-3; clone_size: .; d_call: .; cdr3_aa: CASSLTGGRATGELFF; cdr3_nt: TGTGCCAGCAGCTTAACGGGGGGGCGCGCGACCGGGGAGCTGTTTTTT
j_call: TRBJ2-2; v_call: TRBV4-2; clone_size: .; d_call: TRBD2; cdr3_aa: CASSHQLAGGPAGELFF; cdr3_nt: TGTGCCAGCAGCCACCAACTAGCGGGGGGGCCTGCCGGGGAGCTGTTTTTT
j_call: TRBJ1-6; v_call: TRBV25-1; clone_size: few; d_call: .; cdr3_aa: CASSRSRNSPLHF; cdr3_nt: TGTGCCAGCAGTAGGTCGAGGAATTCACCCCTCCACTTT
j_call: TRBJ2-5; v_call: TRBV5-1; clone_size: few; d_call: .; cdr3_aa: CASSLGGLGADHQETQYF; cdr3_nt: TGCGCCAGCAGCTTGGGGGGACTGGGGGCGGACCACCAAGAGACCCAGTACTTC
j_call: TRBJ2-5; v_call: TRBV18; clone_size: .; d_call: .; cdr3_aa: CASSPPSGFQETQYF; cdr3_nt: TGTGCCAGCTCACCACCATCGGGTTTTCAAGAGACCCAGTACTTC
j_call: TRBJ1-6; v_call: TRBV2; clone_size: .; d_call: .; cdr3_aa: CASSEYNSYNSPLHF; cdr3_nt: TGTGCCAGCAGTGAATACAACTCCTATAATTCACCCCTCCACTTT
j_call: TRBJ1-1; v_call: TRBV25-1; clone_size: .; d_call: .; cdr3_aa: CASRMPGPRPEAFF; cdr3_nt: TGTGCCAGCAGGATGCCGGGACCGCGTCCTGAAGCTTTCTTT
j_call: TRBJ2-7; v_call: TRBV2; clone_size: .; d_call: .; cdr3_aa: CASITTGSSYEQYF; cdr3_nt: TGTGCCAGCATTACCACAGGGAGCTCCTACGAGCAGTACTTC
j_call: TRBJ1-5; v_call: TRBV4-1; clone_size: .; d_call: .; cdr3_aa: CASSQGGGAGQPQHF; cdr3_nt: TGCGCCAGCAGCCAAGGGGGTGGGGCGGGTCAGCCCCAGCATTTT
j_call: TRBJ2-7; v_call: TRBV6-1; clone_size: .; d_call: .; cdr3_aa: CASSERNSFSYEQYF; cdr3_nt: TGTGCCAGCAGTGAAAGGAACAGTTTTTCCTACGAGCAGTACTTC
j_call: TRBJ2-7; v_call: TRBV6-6; clone_size: .; d_call: .; cdr3_aa: CASSPTGSHSYEQYF; cdr3_nt: TGTGCCAGCAGTCCGACGGGTAGCCACTCCTACGAGCAGTACTTC
j_call: TRBJ1-6; v_call: TRBV27; clone_size: .; d_call: .; cdr3_aa: CASSLSGSYNSPLHF; cdr3_nt: TGTGCCAGCAGTTTGTCCGGGAGCTATAATTCACCCCTCCACTTT
j_call: TRBJ1-5; v_call: TRBV6-1; clone_size: .; d_call: .; cdr3_aa: CASSEAMGLGSNQPQHF; cdr3_nt: TGTGCCAGCAGTGAAGCGATGGGGTTAGGCAGCAATCAGCCCCAGCATTTT
j_call: TRBJ2-7; v_call: TRBV29-1; clone_size: .; d_call: TRBD1; cdr3_aa: CSVRLGRDRASEQYF; cdr3_nt: TGCAGCGTCCGGCTCGGAAGGGACAGGGCTTCCGAGCAGTACTTC
j_call: TRBJ2-1; v_call: TRBV7-3; clone_size: .; d_call: .; cdr3_aa: CASSLGRQYNEQFF; cdr3_nt: TGTGCCAGCAGCTTAGGGCGGCAGTACAATGAGCAGTTCTTC